This T cell receptor (beta chain) was sequenced during a study of T cells in Graves' hyperthyroidism and ophthalmopathy (dated by TCRdb to the late 2010s). About the investigation overall: Peripheral blood was sampled at the time of initial diagnosis, prior to any treatment. TCR V-J signatures able to tell the groups apart were searched for in a discovery cohort of more than 90 patients, of whom approximately 40 had Graves' ophthalmopathy and under 65 had stable Graves' hyperthyroidism. An independent validation cohort of fewer than 20 hyperthyroidism patients and about 15 patients who later progressed to ophthalmopathy tested prospective prediction of ophthalmopathy. For training and testing, the 100 or so patients in the discovery cohort were randomly divided in a 7:3 ratio. Thyroid tissue and blood T-cell repertoires from six or seven Graves' hyperthyroidism patients were also compared in the study. After sampling, hyperthyroidism patients received methimazole starting at 30 mg daily, and ophthalmopathy patients received high-dose intravenous methylprednisolone. The paper describes TCR Vbeta CDR3 sequencing of about 140 peripheral blood samples, made up of 43 ophthalmopathy patients, over 70 hyperthyroidism patients and roughly 17 progressor patients. Summary of the overall study and its limitations: Ophthalmopathy was separated from stable hyperthyroidism by a 13 V-J signature model, with around 88% sensitivity and approximately 81% specificity obtained in cross-validation and 80%/75% obtained in testing. During validation, the model predicted progression to ophthalmopathy a median of approximately six months ahead of onset, with around 70% sensitivity and less than 85% specificity. Most expanded thyroid clonotypes (frequency above 0.001) were also detected in blood, suggesting blood repertoires may reflect thyroid immune responses. No statistical method was used to set the sample size in advance, and investigators knew the group allocation.

V lost 0 bases and J lost 2 bases; the stretch between them is 11 bases long. Looking up the germline V gene yields CDR1 LGHNA and CDR2 YSLEER. From the cysteine up to the phenylalanine, the CDR3 has a length of 16 residues. Left in the record is the CDR3 DNA by itself, 48 bases read in frame from the first base. In the ophthalmopathy patients, disease was moderately to severely active, with a Clinical Activity Score of 3 or more, a NOSPECS grade of 4 or more, and a duration of less than 3 months. Any patient with an uncontrolled infection, another autoimmune disease, pregnancy or lactation was excluded. Clinical symptoms, serum thyroxine and TRAb, thyroid ultrasound, and orbital computed tomography formed the basis for the diagnoses. PBMCs were separated from 7.5 to 10 ml of fresh peripheral blood using Ficoll-Paque density gradient centrifugation. Trizol reagent was used to extract total RNA, and RNA quality was then checked on an Agilent 2100 Bioanalyzer.

This clonotype showed up just a few times. Its antigen target is currently unknown. The sample holds no much larger clone one base away, and base qualities are not on file. The TCR beta CDR3 regions were amplified from the RNA transcripts. The first round of RT-PCR for the TCR CDR3 was performed with the HTBI primer set and the Qiagen OneStep RT-PCR kit. Libraries were constructed in a second round of multiplex PCR, after which size selection and purification were performed. The libraries were sequenced on an Illumina HiSeq2000 using paired-end 100 bp reads. Regarding the original processing steps: SOAPnuke was used to process the raw data, with reads discarded if the reads contained adapters or uncalled bases, had a mean Phred below 15, or lacked an exact constant-primer or identifier match. COPE v1.2.5 was used to merge high-quality paired reads, and clonotypes were defined as unique nucleotide sequences. Clonotypes were aligned to IMGT TRBV, TRBD and TRBJ reference segments using MiTCR v1.1. The analysis was restricted to V-J combinations with a frequency above 0.0001, which together covered just over 99% of the repertoires. The TCS score was defined as the ratio of F50 (clonal expansion) to E x V (chaos), calculated using BLOSUM62-based TCRdist between CDR3 peptides within each V-J. Welch's t-statistics and random forest reduced fewer than 600 V-J features to 13, which were used in a naive Bayes classifier (R e1071). TCRdb cleaned the public reads at Q25 with fastp, built clones with MiXCR and kept in-frame beta chains. Merged by CDR3 protein, the rows form single entries marked with the most common genes and DNA. The V and J calls were not made by the authors but by TCRdb's processing. The sample table records 450,000 to 550,000 distinct CDR3 sequences; around 22% of these occur just once. The ten largest clones represent approximately 11% of the sample.

The receptor was derived from a woman in her twenties or thirties with Graves' ophthalmopathy. Sequencing was carried out using blood. The rearranged chain carries TRBV4-3 and TRBJ1-5, and perhaps TRBD1 as D gene, on 6 matching bases. The nucleotides are TGCGCCAGCAGCCAAGATCGGGGGGGCGGCAATCAGCCCCAGCATTTT. It specifies CASSQDRGGGNQPQHF.